These T cell receptor beta chains were read from a single sample in a study of metastatic and nonmetastatic thyroid tumors. TCRdb used MiXCR to call clones anew from the PCR reads. The sample has around 23,000 clones; 20% to 30% are singletons. The material sequenced was blood. These receptors came from a male donor with papillary thyroid cancer or a benign thyroid nodule (not recorded which). Some clones in this sample may be carry-over from other donors' samples. The conserved cysteine and the conserved F or W are not part of the CDR3 here.

CDR3 length,J gene,V gene,CDR3 protein
15,TRBJ1-3,TRBV11-2,ASSRDLTVRSGSTIY
12,TRBJ2-7,TRBV9,ASSLGTGSYEQY
11,TRBJ1-1,TRBV19,ASSIVQWDEAF
6,TRBJ1-2,TRBV20-1,SAWGYT
14,TRBJ2-6,TRBV27,ASSGRGPSGANVLT
10,TRBJ2-7,TRBV3-1,ASSSVPYEQY
10,TRBJ2-3,TRBV6-2/TRBV6-3,ASTTRVDTQY
14,TRBJ2-3,TRBV24-1,ATSGGQGRSTDTQY
11,TRBJ2-5,TRBV19,ASSPRVEETQY
14,TRBJ2-3,TRBV27,ANSLPSGISTDMQY
12,TRBJ2-7,TRBV9,ASSVAGGPGEQY
13,TRBJ2-1,TRBV12-5,ASGLTSGDLNEQF
13,TRBJ2-6,TRBV18,ASSPQVAGANVLT
11,TRBJ2-7,TRBV6-1,ASSLESSYEQY
14,TRBJ2-1,TRBV5-1,ASSPDPSVSSNAQF
14,TRBJ2-6,TRBV5-4,ASSLAGVRGANVLT
14,TRBJ2-7,TRBV30,AWSVPGAGGSYEQY
12,TRBJ2-7,TRBV6-5,ASSIQGLRYVQY
14,TRBJ2-3,TRBV7-3,ASSLGLAGNRDTQY
13,TRBJ2-7,TRBV30,AWSGLAQGSYEQY
11,TRBJ2-7,TRBV2,ASSEAIQNEQY
11,TRBJ1-4,TRBV4-3,ASSQSLGEKLF
13,TRBJ2-5,TRBV5-1,ASSLTLAEAETQY
14,TRBJ2-7,TRBV19,ASSIGLAGTLRGQY
13,TRBJ2-1,TRBV15,ATSRDRGRRNEQF
14,TRBJ2-7,TRBV7-2,ASSKGFGGVHYEQY
13,TRBJ2-5,TRBV28,ASSERGGSQETQY
14,TRBJ1-5,TRBV11-2,ASIPRGGSGNQPQH
11,TRBJ2-1,TRBV20-1,SAGAGGVNEQF
12,TRBJ2-1,TRBV5-1,ASSEGPDANEHF
10,TRBJ2-7,TRBV6-4,ASSQTGGEQY
11,TRBJ1-5,TRBV4-1,ASAARTDQPQH
11,TRBJ1-6,TRBV7-3,ASSWRQSWALH
12,TRBJ2-7,TRBV11-2,ASTPGSVTYEVY
10,TRBJ1-2,TRBV20-1,SASVGMDGYT
11,TRBJ1-5,TRBV20-1,SANAGADQPQH
10,TRBJ2-3,TRBV6-2/TRBV6-3,ASSDWADTQY
10,TRBJ2-7,TRBV18,ASSPEGYEQY
11,TRBJ2-5,TRBV28,ASNQGRSETQY
10,TRBJ2-3,TRBV6-2/TRBV6-3,ASGEANRVKY
12,TRBJ2-4,TRBV6-1,ASSPWQQGNIQY
11,TRBJ2-1,TRBV7-2,ASSPSQRVGQF
10,TRBJ1-1,TRBV10-3,AISESPPGAF
11,TRBJ2-5,TRBV11-2,ASSWTGQETQY
13,TRBJ2-1,TRBV7-6,ASSRSSGIYNEQF
13,TRBJ2-1,TRBV24-1,ATRRGQRVSNEQF
10,TRBJ1-2,TRBV19,ASSAANYGYT